Listed below are T cell receptor beta chains from one sample, sequenced in a study of shared clonotypes between healthy human individuals. Some clones are missing from TCRdb's copy, which holds only in-frame ones; the method was immunoSEQ multiplex PCR. The table shows approximately 1,000,000 clones, with approximately 77% occurring only once. Material: memory CD4+ T cells from PBMCs. The receptors stem from a man younger than 30 in good health. Some clones in this sample may be carry-over from other donors' samples. CDR3s include the opening cysteine and the closing phenylalanine or tryptophan. A D gene is named only where the DNA matches it firmly. Rows may omit the clone size; those that give it use once, few, many or a size class.

D gene	clone size	V gene	J gene	CDR3 length	CDR3 DNA	CDR3 protein
NA	NA	TRBV5-6	TRBJ1-2	13	TGTGCCAGCAGCTTAACACGGACCTATGGCTACACCTTC	CASSLTRTYGYTF
NA	NA	TRBV6-1	TRBJ2-5	13	TGTGCCAGCAGCCGGTGGGGACAAGAGACCCAGTACTTC	CASSRWGQETQYF
NA	NA	TRBV10-3	TRBJ2-7	11	TGTGCCATCAGTGTGGAGTACGAGCAGTACTTC	CAISVEYEQYF
TRBD1	NA	TRBV30	TRBJ1-1	12	TGTGCCTGGAGTGTACAGGGGGATGAAGCTTTCTTT	CAWSVQGDEAFF
NA	NA	TRBV5-1	TRBJ2-1	15	TGCGCCAGCAGCTTGGGAGGCGCCACCTACAATGAGCAGTTCTTC	CASSLGGATYNEQFF
TRBD2	NA	TRBV12-5	TRBJ2-1	16	TGTGCTAGTGGTTCATCCGGGACTAGCGGTTCTCATGAGCAGTTCTTC	CASGSSGTSGSHEQFF
NA	few	TRBV30	TRBJ1-2	11	TGTGCCTGGGGGACTAACTATGGCTACACCTTC	CAWGTNYGYTF
NA	NA	TRBV19	TRBJ2-2	14	TGTGCCAGTACCGAGGGGCAAACCACCGGGGAGCTGTTTTTT	CASTEGQTTGELFF
NA	few	TRBV5-4	TRBJ2-3	16	TGTGCCAGCAGCCCCACTATAGGGGAAGGTACAGATACGCAGTATTTT	CASSPTIGEGTDTQYF
TRBD2	NA	TRBV30	TRBJ2-3	15	TGTGCCTGGAGTGTAGGTAGCGGGGACACAGATACGCAGTATTTT	CAWSVGSGDTDTQYF
TRBD2	NA	TRBV4-1	TRBJ2-3	15	TGCGCCAGCAGCCTTCGGCGGGAGCTGACAGATACGCAGTATTTT	CASSLRRELTDTQYF
TRBD1	NA	TRBV19	TRBJ2-7	13	TGTGCCAGTAGTTCGGACAGGGCCAACGAGCAGTACTTC	CASSSDRANEQYF
TRBD1	NA	TRBV5-6	TRBJ2-1	16	TGTGCCAGCAGCCGCCGCAACAGGGGGTCGTACAATGAGCAGTTCTTC	CASSRRNRGSYNEQFF
NA	NA	TRBV6-5	TRBJ1-1	14	TGTGCCACCATGTCGAAAAGGGTTGGGACTGAAGCTTTCTTT	CATMSKRVGTEAFF
NA	NA	TRBV6-4	TRBJ1-4	16	TGTGCCAGCAGTGAGAGGATGGGGGCAACTAATGAAAAACTGTTTTTT	CASSERMGATNEKLFF
NA	NA	TRBV6-5	TRBJ1-1	13	TGTGCCAGCCGACAGACCTTGAACACTGAAGCTTTCTTT	CASRQTLNTEAFF
NA	NA	TRBV7-9	TRBJ2-5	16	TGTGCCAGCAGCTTAGACGTCCCCCCCTTCGTTGAGACCCAGTACTTC	CASSLDVPPFVETQYF
TRBD1	NA	TRBV28	TRBJ2-1	13	TGTGCCAGCAGAGGGACAGGTTACAATGAGCAGTTCTTC	CASRGTGYNEQFF
NA	NA	TRBV28	TRBJ2-7	13	TGTGCCAGCCGCCGCGAAGGTTCCTACGAGCAGTACTTC	CASRREGSYEQYF
TRBD2	NA	TRBV5-1	TRBJ2-7	16	TGCGCCAGCAGCTTGGGACATAGCGGGAGCTCCTACGAGCAGTACTTC	CASSLGHSGSSYEQYF
TRBD1	NA	TRBV11-1	TRBJ1-4	12	TGTGCCAGCAGCACCGGACAGGGCAAACTGTTTTTT	CASSTGQGKLFF
NA	once	TRBV6-5	TRBJ2-7	14	TGTGCCAGCAGTACCTGGCAGTCTAGGGGCGAGCAGTACTTC	CASSTWQSRGEQYF
NA	NA	TRBV4-1	TRBJ2-7	20	TGCGCCAGCAGCCAAGGGATTTTTGGTAGGGCTCTCGGGTTTGCCTACGAGCAGTACTTC	CASSQGIFGRALGFAYEQYF
NA	NA	TRBV9	TRBJ1-2	14	TGTGCCAGCAGCGCCACCGACCGTAACTATGGCTACACCTTC	CASSATDRNYGYTF
NA	once	TRBV12-5	TRBJ2-7	12	TGTGCTAGTTCGTCGGGTTTCTACGAGCAGTACTTC	CASSSGFYEQYF
TRBD2	many	TRBV5-1	TRBJ2-1	15	TGCGCCAGCAGCTTGGCCGTGCGGGAGGGCAATGAGCAGTTCTTC	CASSLAVREGNEQFF
TRBD1	NA	TRBV28	TRBJ2-7	14	TGTGCCAGCACCGTGGGGGACAGGGTCCACGAGCAGTACTTC	CASTVGDRVHEQYF
NA	NA	TRBV11-2	TRBJ2-5	14	TGTGCCAGCAGCTTAGGGACTTACAGAGAGACCCAGTACTTC	CASSLGTYRETQYF
NA	NA	TRBV4-1	TRBJ1-1	18	TGCGCCAGCAGCCAAGGTAGTGGTCGGAGGCCGGAGAACACTGAAGCTTTCTTT	CASSQGSGRRPENTEAFF
NA	NA	TRBV30	TRBJ2-5	12	TGTGCCTGGACATCCGGGGGAGAGACCCAGTACTTC	CAWTSGGETQYF
NA	NA	TRBV28	TRBJ2-3	11	TGTGCCAGCAGTTACGGGAGAGTGCAGTATTTT	CASSYGRVQYF
NA	NA	TRBV19	TRBJ1-2	12	TGTGCCAGTGTCGATTTCACCTATGGCTACACCTTC	CASVDFTYGYTF
NA	NA	TRBV7-9	TRBJ1-5	13	TGTGCCAGCAGTGGGGCGTCCAATCAGCCCCAGCATTTT	CASSGASNQPQHF
NA	NA	TRBV11-2	TRBJ2-7	16	TGTGCCAGCAGCTTAGATTGGGCAGGGGCCATCTACGAGCAGTACTTC	CASSLDWAGAIYEQYF
NA	few	TRBV30	TRBJ2-5	17	TGTGCCTGGAGGGGGGGACCAGCCGACGGCGGCGTGGGAGAGCAGTACTTC	CAWRGGPADGGVGEQYF